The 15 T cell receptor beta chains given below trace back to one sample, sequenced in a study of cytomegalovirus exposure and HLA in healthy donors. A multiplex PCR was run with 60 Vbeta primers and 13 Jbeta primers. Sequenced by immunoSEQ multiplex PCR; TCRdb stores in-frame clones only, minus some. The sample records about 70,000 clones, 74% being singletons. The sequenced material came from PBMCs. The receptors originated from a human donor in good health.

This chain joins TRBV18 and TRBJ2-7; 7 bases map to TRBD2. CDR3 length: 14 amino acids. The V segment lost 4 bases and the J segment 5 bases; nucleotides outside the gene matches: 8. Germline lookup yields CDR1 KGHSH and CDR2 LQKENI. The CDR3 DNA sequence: TGTGCCAGCTCACTAACGGCGGGGGACCACGAGCAGTACTTC. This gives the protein CASSLTAGDHEQYF.

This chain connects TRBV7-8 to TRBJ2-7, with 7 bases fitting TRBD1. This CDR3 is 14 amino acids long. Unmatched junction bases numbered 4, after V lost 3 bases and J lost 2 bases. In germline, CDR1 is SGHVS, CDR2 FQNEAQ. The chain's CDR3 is CASSFVQGAYEQYF. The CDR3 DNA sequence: TGTGCCAGCAGCTTCGTCCAGGGGGCCTACGAGCAGTACTTC.

This CDR3 is CASSYSGQGREYEQYF. In DNA form, the CDR3 reads TGTGCCAGCAGTTACTCGGGACAGGGGAGGGAGTACGAGCAGTACTTC. The chain joins TRBV6-5 to TRBJ2-7, with 10 positions matching TRBD1. Germline V CDR1 and CDR2: MNHEY, SVGAGI. The CDR3 extends over 16 amino acids. The ends lost 0 bases at V and 4 bases at J; junction bases unmatched: 6.

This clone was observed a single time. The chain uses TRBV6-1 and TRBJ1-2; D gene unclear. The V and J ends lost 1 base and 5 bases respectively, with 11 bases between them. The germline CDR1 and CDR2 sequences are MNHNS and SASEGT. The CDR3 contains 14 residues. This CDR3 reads CASSEDYTFYGYTF. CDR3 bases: TGTGCCAGCAGTGAAGACTACACATTTTATGGCTACACCTTC.

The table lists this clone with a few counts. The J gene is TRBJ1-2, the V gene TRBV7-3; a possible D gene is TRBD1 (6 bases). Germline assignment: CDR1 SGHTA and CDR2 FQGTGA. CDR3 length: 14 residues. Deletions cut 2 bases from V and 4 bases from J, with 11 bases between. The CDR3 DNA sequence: TGTGCCAGCAGCTTAGGGGGCGTAGGCTATGGCTACACCTTC. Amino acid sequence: CASSLGGVGYGYTF.

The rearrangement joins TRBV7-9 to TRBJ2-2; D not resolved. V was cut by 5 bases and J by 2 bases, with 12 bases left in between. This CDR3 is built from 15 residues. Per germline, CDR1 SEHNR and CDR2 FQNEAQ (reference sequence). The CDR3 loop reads CASSDKTPNTGELFF. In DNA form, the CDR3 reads TGTGCCAGCAGCGATAAGACACCTAACACCGGGGAGCTGTTTTTT.

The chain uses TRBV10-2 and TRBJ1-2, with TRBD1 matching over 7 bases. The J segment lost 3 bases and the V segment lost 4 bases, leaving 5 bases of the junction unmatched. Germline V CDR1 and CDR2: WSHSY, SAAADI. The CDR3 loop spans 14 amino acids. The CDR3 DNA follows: TGCGCCAGCAGTGCCGCGACAGGGTACTATGGCTACACCTTC. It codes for CASSAATGYYGYTF.

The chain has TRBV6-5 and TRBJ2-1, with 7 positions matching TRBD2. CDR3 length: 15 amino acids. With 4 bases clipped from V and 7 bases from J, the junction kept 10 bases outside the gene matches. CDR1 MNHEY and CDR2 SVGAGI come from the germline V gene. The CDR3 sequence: CASSSLGGGPNEQFF. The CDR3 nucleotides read TGTGCCAGCAGTTCCTTGGGGGGAGGGCCGAATGAGCAGTTCTTC.

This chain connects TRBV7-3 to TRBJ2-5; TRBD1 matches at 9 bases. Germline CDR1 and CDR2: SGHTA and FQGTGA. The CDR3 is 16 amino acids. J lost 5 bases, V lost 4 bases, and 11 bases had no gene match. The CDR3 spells CASSSSQGAPPETQYF. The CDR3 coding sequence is TGTGCCAGCAGCTCGTCACAGGGGGCGCCTCCGGAGACCCAGTACTTC. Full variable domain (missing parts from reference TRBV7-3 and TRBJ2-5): GAGVSQTPSNKVTEKGKYVELRCDPISGHTALYWYRQSLGQGPEFLIYFQGTGAADDSGLPNDRFFAVRPEGSVSTLKIQRTERGDSAVYLCASSSSQGAPPETQYFGPGTRLLVL.

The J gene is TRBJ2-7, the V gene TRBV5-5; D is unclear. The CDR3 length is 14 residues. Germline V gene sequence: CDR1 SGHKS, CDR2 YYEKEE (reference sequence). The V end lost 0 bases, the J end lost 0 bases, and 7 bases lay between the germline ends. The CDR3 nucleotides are TGTGCCAGCAGCTTGGAACGCAGCTCCTACGAGCAGTACTTC. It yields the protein CASSLERSSYEQYF.

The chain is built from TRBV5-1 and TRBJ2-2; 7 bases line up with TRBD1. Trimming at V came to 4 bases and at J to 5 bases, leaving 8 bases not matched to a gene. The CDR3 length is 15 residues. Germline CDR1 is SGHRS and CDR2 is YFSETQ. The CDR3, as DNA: TGCGCCAGCAGCCCCCGACAGGGTTGGACCGGGGAGCTGTTTTTT. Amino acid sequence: CASSPRQGWTGELFF.

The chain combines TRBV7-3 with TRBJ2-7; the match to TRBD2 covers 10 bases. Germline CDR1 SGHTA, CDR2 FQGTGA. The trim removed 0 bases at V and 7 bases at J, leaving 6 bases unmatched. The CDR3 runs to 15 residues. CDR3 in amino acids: CASSLTLAGAGEQYF. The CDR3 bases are TGTGCCAGCAGCTTAACTCTAGCGGGAGCGGGTGAGCAGTACTTC.

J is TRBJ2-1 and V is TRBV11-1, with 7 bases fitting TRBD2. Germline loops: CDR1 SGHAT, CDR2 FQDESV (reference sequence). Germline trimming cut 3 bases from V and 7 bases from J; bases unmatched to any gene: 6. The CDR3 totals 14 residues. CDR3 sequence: CASSLREITNEQFF. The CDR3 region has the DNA TGTGCCAGCAGCTTGCGGGAGATTACTAATGAGCAGTTCTTC.

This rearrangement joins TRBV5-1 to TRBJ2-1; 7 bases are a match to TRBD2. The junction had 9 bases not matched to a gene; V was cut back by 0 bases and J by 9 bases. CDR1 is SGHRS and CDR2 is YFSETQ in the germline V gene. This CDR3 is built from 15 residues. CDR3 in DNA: TGCGCCAGCAGCTTGGCCGCGGGAGTTGTCAGTGAGCAGTTCTTC. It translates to CASSLAAGVVSEQFF.

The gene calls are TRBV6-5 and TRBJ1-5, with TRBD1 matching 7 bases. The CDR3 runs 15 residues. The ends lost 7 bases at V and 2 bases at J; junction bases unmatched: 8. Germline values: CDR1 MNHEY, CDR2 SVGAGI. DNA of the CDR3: TGTGCCAGCACCCCATCCGGGACAGGCAATCAGCCCCAGCATTTT. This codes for CASTPSGTGNQPQHF.